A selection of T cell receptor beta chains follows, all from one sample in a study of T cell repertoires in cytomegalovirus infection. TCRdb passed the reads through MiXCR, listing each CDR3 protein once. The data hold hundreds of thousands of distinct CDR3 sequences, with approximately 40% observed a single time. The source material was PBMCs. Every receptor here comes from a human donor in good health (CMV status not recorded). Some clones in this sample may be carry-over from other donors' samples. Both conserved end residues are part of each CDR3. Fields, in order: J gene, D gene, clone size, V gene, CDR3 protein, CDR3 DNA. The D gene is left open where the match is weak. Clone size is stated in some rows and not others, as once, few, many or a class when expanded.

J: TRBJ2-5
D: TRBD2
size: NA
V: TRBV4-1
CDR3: CASSQWIAGEGQETQYF
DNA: TGTGCCAGCAGCCAGTGGATAGCGGGAGAAGGACAAGAGACCCAGTACTTC

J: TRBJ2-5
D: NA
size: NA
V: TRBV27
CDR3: CASTETGPSGETQYF
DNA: TGTGCCAGCACCGAAACCGGGCCTTCGGGGGAGACCCAGTACTTC

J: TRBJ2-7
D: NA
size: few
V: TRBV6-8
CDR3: CASSAWDDSYEQYF
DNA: TGTGCCAGCAGTGCCTGGGACGACTCCTACGAGCAGTACTTC

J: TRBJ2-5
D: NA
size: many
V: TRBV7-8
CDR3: CASSFSLSGETQYF
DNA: TGTGCCAGCAGCTTCAGCCTTAGCGGAGAGACCCAGTACTTC

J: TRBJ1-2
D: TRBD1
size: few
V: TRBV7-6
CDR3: CASSFEATGGIGGYTF
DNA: TGTGCCAGCAGCTTCGAAGCGACAGGGGGCATTGGGGGCTACACCTTC

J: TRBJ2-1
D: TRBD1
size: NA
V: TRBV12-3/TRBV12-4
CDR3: CASSFGTVIGNEQFF
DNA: TGTGCCAGCAGTTTTGGGACAGTTATTGGAAATGAGCAGTTCTTC

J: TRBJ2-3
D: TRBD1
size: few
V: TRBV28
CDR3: CASSYRGHRTDTQYF
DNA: TGTGCCAGCAGTTACAGGGGACACCGCACAGATACGCAGTATTTT

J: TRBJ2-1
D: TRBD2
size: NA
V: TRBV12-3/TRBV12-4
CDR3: CASSPPIAGEQFF
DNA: TGTGCCAGCAGTCCCCCTATAGCGGGAGAGCAGTTCTTC

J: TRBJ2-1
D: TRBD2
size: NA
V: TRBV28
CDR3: CASQGLADEQFF
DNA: TGTGCCAGCCAGGGACTAGCTGACGAGCAGTTCTTC

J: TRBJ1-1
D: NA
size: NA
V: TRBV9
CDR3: CASNSGLLNTEAFF
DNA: TGCGCCAGCAACTCGGGCCTGCTGAACACTGAAGCTTTCTTT